The clone carrying this TCR beta chain was picked up a small number of times. Its target is not known. This sample is part of a study of T-cell memory formation after mild COVID-19. Overall study findings and caveats: CD8+ contracting clones occupied EMRA, while CD4+ ones occupied mainly CM and EM.

V was clipped by 3 bases and J by 1 base, with 8 bases between them. CDR1 and CDR2 (germline): SGHRS, YFSETQ. This CDR3 is built from 14 residues. TCRdb analysed the 5' RACE reads with MiXCR anew, one entry per CDR3 protein. The repertoire consists of approximately 300,000 distinct CDR3 sequences, with around 15% occurring once and the leading ten covering roughly 23%. The chain couples TRBV5-1 to TRBJ2-1; D remains ambiguous. The sequencing sample was made of PBMCs or a T cell subset sorted from them (not recorded which). The source of this sequence is a man in his late teens or twenties who had mild COVID-19 (a few samples of this study predate the infection). Cell type and time point are not known. The CDR3 nucleotides are TGCGCCAGCAGCTACATGGGATCCTACAATGAGCAGTTCTTC. This sequence encodes CASSYMGSYNEQFF.